This T cell receptor beta chain was identified during a study of blood T cell repertoires in COVID-19 (TCRdb year 2020). Turning to the overall study: Samples from collaborators originated in the United States, Italy and Spain and spanned both the acute and convalescent phases of COVID-19. A freely available public database, intended as a resource for researchers studying the immune response to SARS-CoV-2, is where the repertoires were released. The prospective study material was composed of cDNA or gDNA derived from T cells, B-cell-depleted T cells, or PBMCs. HLA class I and class II types, where available, came from metadata supplied by the sample provider rather than from assay-based typing. The sample metadata nearly always contained a de-identified subject ID, COVID-19 status, age in years and sex. Samples came from the ongoing ImmuneRACE study (first 160 participants) plus 1,254 subjects from 6 global collaborators. The dataset comprised deeply sampled blood TCRbeta repertoires from subjects exposed to, actively infected with, or recovered from COVID-19.

In its sample, this clone was seen once. The clone's antigen remains unknown. No per-base quality is available; no much larger clone lies one base away. Study-wide conclusions, independent of this receptor: The quantity of clinical and demographic metadata differed by source and by participant and was supplied without curation.

The immunoSEQ Assay, a bias-controlled multiplex PCR, was used to amplify TCRbeta CDR3 regions from genomic DNA. From the authors' description of their analysis: Within the assay, amplification of reference gene primers was used to estimate how many nucleated cells each sample contained. Sequence reads were collapsed and filtered to measure the absolute abundance of every unique TCRbeta CDR3 rearrangement. For each sample, productive Simpson clonality was calculated as the square root of Simpson's diversity index across productive rearrangements. TCRdb stores this immuneACCESS table with in-frame sequences only. Part of the clones is absent; in the studies checked, under half of the shortfall reflects unresolved V genes, and no reason is known for the rest. V, J and clone size are those of that table, while D and trimming were read from the DNA. In this sample the table shows under 250,000 clones, about 82% of which occur a single time. The ten largest account for approximately 6% of the sample.

One collaborating source in Seattle enrolled patients while the patients were actively infected and followed the patients over time throughout the course of disease. Whole blood was collected in K2EDTA tubes by collaborating institutions according to the institutions' own protocols. For TCRbeta analysis, collaborator samples were shipped as frozen whole blood, as isolated PBMCs, or as DNA extracted from either sample type. At the junction V is shortened by 0 bases and J by 8 bases; bases outside the gene matches: 9. The CDR3 measures 15 amino acids from cysteine to phenylalanine. Only the CDR3 portion is preserved as DNA: 45 bases, with reading frame beginning at the first base. As encoded in the germline V gene, CDR1 is SQVTM while CDR2 is ANQGSEA.

The sequence is built from TRBV29-1 and TRBJ2-4; TRBD2 agrees with 8 junctional bases. Sequencing input: peripheral blood. This sequence originates from a woman at least 80 years old with COVID-19, enrolled during active disease. CDR3 protein: CSVEDRTVGGDIQYF. The bases read TGCAGCGTTGAAGACAGGACAGTCGGGGGGGACATTCAGTACTTC.